The 10 T cell receptor beta chains given below trace back to one sample, sequenced in a study of read filtering for tumor transcriptome and immune sequencing. Molecular barcoded adaptors covering alpha/delta and beta/gamma chains were used on approximately 400 ng RNA. TCRdb analysed the reads with MiXCR anew, one entry per CDR3 protein. The sample consists of some 130,000 distinct CDR3 sequences, roughly 13% of them appearing once. The sample was a population of CD138-negative cells sorted from bone marrow. The receptors shown here come from a donor aged 40 or over with multiple myeloma.

Remarks on this clonotype: A read error may explain this, as a much larger clone is one base away. This chain uses TRBV7-9 with TRBJ2-1; 13 bases are shared with TRBD2. This CDR3 spans 15 amino acids. Per the germline V gene, CDR1 is SEHNR and CDR2 is FQNEAQ (reference sequence). CDR3 amino acids: CASSPGLAGVVEQLF. CDR3 bases: TGTGCCAGCAGCCCTGGACTAGCGGGAGTGGTTGAGCAGCTCTTC. Full variable domain (missing parts from reference TRBV7-9 and TRBJ2-1): DTGVSQNPRHKITKRGQNVTFRCDPISEHNRLYWYRQTLGQGPEFLTYFQNEAQLEKSRLLSDRFSAERPKGSFSTLEIQRTEQGDSAMYLCASSPGLAGVVEQLFGPGTRLTVL.

This clonotype was counted ten times or more. The chain combines TRBV6-2 or TRBV6-3 with TRBJ1-1, with a tentative D call TRBD1 (5 bases). Trimming left V 4 bases short and J 1 base short, with 13 bases between. The CDR3 spans 15 residues. Germline CDR1 MNHEY, CDR2 SVGEGT. The CDR3 here is CASSFLSDKNTEAFF. In nucleotides, the CDR3 is TGTGCCAGCAGTTTCCTCTCGGACAAGAACACTGAAGCTTTCTTT.

The CDR3, as DNA: TGCAGTGCTGAAGGGGGCTACGAGCAGTACTTC. Protein product: CSAEGGYEQYF. The rearrangement uses TRBV20-1 and TRBJ2-7; D possibly corresponds to TRBD1 (6 bases). Per germline, CDR1 DFQATT and CDR2 SNEGSKA (reference sequence). Trimming stripped 5 bases from V and 3 bases from J, with 8 bases between. The CDR3 consists of 11 residues.

This clonotype was found many times. The J gene is TRBJ2-1, the V gene TRBV3-1; perhaps TRBD1 as D (6 bases). V was clipped by 2 bases and J by 13 bases, with 18 bases between them. CDR1 is LGHDT, CDR2 YNNKEL, per germline (reference sequence). CDR3 length: 14 amino acids. DNA of the CDR3: TGTGCCAGCAGCCAAACATGGACAGACCAAGTCCAGTTCTTC. Translating gives CASSQTWTDQVQFF.

V usage is TRBV4-1 and J usage is TRBJ2-1; D is possibly TRBD1 (6 bases). CDR3 length: 17 residues. V lost 0 bases and J lost 1, with 13 bases in between. Germline V lookup: CDR1 MGHRA, CDR2 YSYEKL. The CDR3 bases are TGCGCCAGCAGCCAAGAGGCGACAGGTGGATCCTACAATGAGCAGTTCTTC. It encodes CASSQEATGGSYNEQFF.

Many counts were recorded for this clonotype. The chain has TRBV29-1 and TRBJ2-7; no clear D gene. Trimming shortened V by 4 bases and J by 2 bases, and 9 bases separated the two germline ends. This CDR3 contains 12 residues. Germline-derived CDR1 and CDR2 are SQVTM and ANQGSEA. This CDR3 is CSVVDGPYEQYF. DNA for the CDR3: TGCAGCGTTGTGGACGGCCCCTACGAGCAGTACTTC.

This clonotype showed up many times. This chain connects TRBV5-1 to TRBJ2-2; 10 bases fit TRBD2. J lost 8 bases, V lost 1 base, and 14 bases had no gene match. The CDR3 contains 18 residues. CDR1 is SGHRS, CDR2 YFSETQ, per germline. CDR3 nucleotides: TGCGCCAGCAGCTTGTATCCAGCGGGAGGGGTGACCGGAGGGGAGCTGTTTTTT. The encoded protein is CASSLYPAGGVTGGELFF. Based on the CDR3 plus reference TRBV5-1 and TRBJ2-2, the full variable domain is KAGVTQTPRYLIKTRGQQVTLSCSPISGHRSVSWYQQTPGQGLQFLFEYFSETQRNKGNFPGRFSGRQFSNSRSEMNVSTLELGDSALYLCASSLYPAGGVTGGELFFGEGSRLTVL.

This clonotype has ten or more counts. V is TRBV20-1 and J is TRBJ1-5; D not certain. The CDR3 is 14 amino acids. The germline CDR1 and CDR2 sequences are DFQATT and SNEGSKA (reference sequence). V was shortened by 6 bases and J by 4 bases, with 16 bases between the two germline ends. The CDR3 DNA reads TGCAGTGCCCGGACCGCAGCGTTGAATCAGCCCCAGCATTTT. Encoded protein: CSARTAALNQPQHF.

This clonotype has just a few counts. This chain joins TRBV5-4 and TRBJ2-3, with 9 positions matching TRBD2. The V gene's germline CDR1 is SGHNT and CDR2 YYREEE (reference sequence). The CDR3 runs to 17 residues. V was pared by 4 bases and J by 6 bases, with 15 bases of the junction left unmatched. The CDR3 DNA reads as TGTGCCAGCAGCATCTCCTTGATAGCGGGAGAGTTTGATACGCAGTATTTT. Protein: CASSISLIAGEFDTQYF.

There are many counts of this clonotype. The chain employs TRBV7-2 and TRBJ2-7; 11 nucleotides agree with TRBD2. Germline lookup yields CDR1 SGHTA and CDR2 FQGNSA. The CDR3 sequence is 17 residues long. V trimming: 5 bases; J trimming: 7 bases; junction bases outside the gene matches: 16. In nucleotides, the CDR3 is TGTGCCAGCAGCCCTGATTTTGGTAGCGGGAGGGCTGGGGAGCAGTACTTC. Translated: CASSPDFGSGRAGEQYF.